This entry lists 8 T cell receptor beta chains sequenced from one sample in a study of OX40 agonist ivuxolimab in advanced cancers. Here immunoSEQ multiplex PCR was the method, and the copy in TCRdb shows in-frame clones only, minus some. This sample has 30,000 to 40,000 clones, with 70% to 85% found just once. The sequences come from CD4+ or CD8+ T cells sorted from blood, collected in a trial of the OX40 agonist ivuxolimab. The receptors stem from an adult with an advanced solid tumor such as melanoma, head and neck, liver or kidney cancer.

This chain uses TRBV7-2 with TRBJ1-1; maybe TRBD1 (5 bases). CDR1 and CDR2 from the germline V gene are SGHTA and FQGNSA. CDR3 length: 13 amino acids. Trimming left V 5 bases short and J 11 bases short, with 18 bases between. CDR3 in DNA: TGTGCCAGCAGCCCGGAACCGGGGCAGACGGCTTTCTTT. It is translated as CASSPEPGQTAFF.

The V call is TRBV11-2, the J call TRBJ2-2; D is tentatively TRBD1 or TRBD2 (7 bases each). Germline V gene data show CDR1 as SGHAT and CDR2 as FQNNGV. Trimming removed 5 bases from V and 4 bases from J, with 14 bases in between. The CDR3 consists of 15 residues. The CDR3 is CASSPGGGSTGELFF. CDR3 DNA: TGTGCCAGCAGCCCAGGGGGGGGAAGCACCGGGGAGCTGTTTTTT.

The chain uses TRBV6-1 and TRBJ1-1, with a weak D call TRBD1 (5 bases). The germline CDR1 and CDR2 sequences are MNHNS and SASEGT. The CDR3 length is 14 residues. V lost 6 bases and J lost 0, with 11 bases in between. This chain's CDR3 is CASREGRMNTEAFF. The CDR3 bases are TGTGCCAGCAGAGAGGGACGGATGAACACTGAAGCTTTCTTT.

This sequence joins TRBV6-1 and TRBJ2-5, with D maybe TRBD2 (6 bases). The end of the DNA fits TRBJ2-7 better, so the J call may be wrong. The V gene's germline CDR1 is MNHNS and CDR2 SASEGT. The CDR3 runs to 14 residues. CDR3 residues: CASNGWRGSYEQYF. The DNA of the CDR3 is TGTGCCAGCAATGGCTGGCGGGGTTCCTACGAGCAGTACTTC.

The CDR3 sequence is CAWSVFRESDTQYF. As DNA, the CDR3 is TGTGCCTGGAGTGTGTTCCGGGAATCAGATACGCAGTATTTT. The rearrangement uses TRBV30 and TRBJ2-3; possible D gene TRBD2, 5 bases. Trimming removed 0 bases at V and 4 bases at J, with 11 bases between. Germline CDR1 is GTSNPN and CDR2 is SVGIG (reference sequence). The CDR3 spans 14 residues.

The chain couples TRBV7-6 to TRBJ2-2; 8 nucleotides align to TRBD2. The CDR3 sequence is 17 residues long. CDR1 is SGHVS and CDR2 is FNYEAQ in the germline V gene. After removal of 5 bases from V and 5 bases from J, the junction contained 13 bases not matched to a gene. DNA for the CDR3: TGTGCCAGCAGCCCCGGAGTCGGGACTAGTTTTACCGGGGAGCTGTTTTTT. It encodes CASSPGVGTSFTGELFF.

The chain uses TRBV10-3 and TRBJ2-3; a possible D gene is TRBD2 (6 bases). CDR3 length equals 14 residues. The germline V gene has CDR1 ENHRY and CDR2 SYGVKD. Trimming took off 6 bases at V and 3 bases at J, with 13 bases between the two ends. In DNA, the CDR3 is TGTGCCATCAGCGGAGGGGAGGCGACAGATACGCAGTATTTT. It encodes CAISGGEATDTQYF.

This chain joins TRBV5-1 and TRBJ2-3; 7 bases align to TRBD1. There are 15 residues in the CDR3. Germline CDR1 reads SGHRS; CDR2 reads YFSETQ. V lost 1 base to trimming and J lost 0 bases; unmatched junction nucleotides: 2. Here the CDR3 reads CASSLTGASTDTQYF. The CDR3 DNA is TGCGCCAGCAGCTTGACAGGGGCTAGCACAGATACGCAGTATTTT.